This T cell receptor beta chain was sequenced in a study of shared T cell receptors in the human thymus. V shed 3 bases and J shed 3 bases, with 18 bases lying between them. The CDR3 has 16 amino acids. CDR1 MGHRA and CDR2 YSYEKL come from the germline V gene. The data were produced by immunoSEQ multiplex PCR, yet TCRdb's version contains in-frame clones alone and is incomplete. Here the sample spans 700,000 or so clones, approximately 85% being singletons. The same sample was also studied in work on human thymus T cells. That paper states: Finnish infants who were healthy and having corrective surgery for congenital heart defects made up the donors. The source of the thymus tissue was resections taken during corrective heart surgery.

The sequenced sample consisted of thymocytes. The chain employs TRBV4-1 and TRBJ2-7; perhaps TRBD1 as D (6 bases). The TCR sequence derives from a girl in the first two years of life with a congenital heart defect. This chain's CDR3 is CASSQSVSGVFYEQYF. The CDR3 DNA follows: TGCGCCAGCAGCCAGTCTGTTTCAGGGGTATTCTACGAGCAGTACTTC.